These 21 T cell receptor beta chains were sequenced from one sample in a study of identifying expanded T cells in peripheral blood. Only in-frame clones appear in the TCRdb table, and some are missing; sequencing was by immunoSEQ multiplex PCR. The sample has around 57,000 clones, 80% to 90% seen once; the top ten hold around 4.8%. Material for sequencing was blood. The receptors were gathered from a person between 18 and 69 years old in good health.

The chain employs TRBV6-4 and TRBJ2-2; 7 nucleotides line up with TRBD1. The CDR3 is 13 amino acids. Germline CDR1 MRHNA, CDR2 SNTAGT. Losses at the gene ends were 8 bases for V and 3 bases for J; bases not matched to a gene: 3. CDR3 coding DNA: TGTGCCAGCGGACAGGCGGACACCGGGGAGCTGTTTTTT. Translated, it gives CASGQADTGELFF.

The genes are TRBV5-1 and TRBJ2-7; the match to TRBD2 covers 7 bases. Trimming removed 4 bases from V and 0 bases from J; junction bases left unmatched: 16. There are 18 residues in the CDR3. Germline CDR1 reads SGHRS; CDR2 reads YFSETQ. The chain's CDR3 is CASSPPGGQGRLSYEQYF. Written as DNA, the CDR3 is TGCGCCAGCAGCCCCCCGGGAGGACAAGGGAGACTCTCCTACGAGCAGTACTTC.

This clone appeared once. CDR3 amino acids: CASSALPGSQGADGEKLFF. The CDR3 DNA is TGTGCCAGCAGTGCCCTACCCGGGAGTCAGGGGGCGGATGGTGAAAAACTGTTTTTT. The V and J genes are TRBV28 and TRBJ1-4; 8 bases align to TRBD1. With V trimmed by 5 bases and J by 7 bases, 21 bases remained unmatched. The CDR3 totals 19 residues. CDR1 and CDR2 from the germline V gene are MDHEN and SYDVKM.

This clone was picked up a small number of times. The CDR3 coding sequence is TGTGCCAGCAGCCAAGAACAGTGGGCTGAAGCTTTCTTT. Translation: CASSQEQWAEAFF. The chain combines TRBV4-2 with TRBJ1-1; unclear D gene. There are 13 residues in the CDR3. Germline V gives CDR1 LGHNA, CDR2 YNFKEQ. V dropped 0 bases and J dropped 6 bases, with 8 bases sitting between them.

This chain links TRBV5-1 with TRBJ2-7; unclear D gene. The germline V and J ends were trimmed by 0 bases and 1 base, with 8 bases remaining between them. Germline V gives CDR1 SGHRS, CDR2 YFSETQ. The CDR3 consists of 14 residues. The CDR3 loop reads CASSLDTHSYEQYF. As DNA, the CDR3 is TGCGCCAGCAGCTTGGACACCCATTCCTACGAGCAGTACTTC.

V usage is TRBV11-2 and J usage is TRBJ2-3; D possibly corresponds to TRBD1 (6 bases). Germline CDR1 and CDR2: SGHAT and FQNNGV. V was clipped by 1 base and J by 3 bases, with 8 bases between them. The CDR3 spans 14 residues. In DNA, the CDR3 is TGTGCCAGCAGCTTAGGGACAGTAACAGATACGCAGTATTTT. Protein: CASSLGTVTDTQYF.

This clone was seen once. The rearrangement uses TRBV5-1 and TRBJ1-3, with D uncertain. The V gene lost 2 bases and the J gene lost 2 bases, with 8 bases spanning the gap. The CDR3 contains 14 residues. CDR1 is SGHRS and CDR2 is YFSETQ in the germline V gene. CDR3 in DNA: TGCGCCAGCAGCTTTGGCACAGCTGGAAACACCATATATTTT. Translated: CASSFGTAGNTIYF.

The V gene is TRBV5-1, the J gene TRBJ2-3; D is possibly TRBD2 (6 bases). Trimming pared 0 bases from V and 3 bases from J, leaving 11 bases between. The CDR3 has 15 amino acids. Germline assignment: CDR1 SGHRS and CDR2 YFSETQ. Here the CDR3 DNA reads TGCGCCAGCAGCTTGGCGGGGGTGTGGACAGATACGCAGTATTTT. This codes for CASSLAGVWTDTQYF.

This chain links TRBV10-2 with TRBJ2-5; D is undetermined. CDR3 size: 12 residues. The V gene's germline CDR1 is WSHSY and CDR2 SAAADI. Trimming left V 6 bases short and J 5 bases short, with 10 bases between. The CDR3 reads CASSPADETQYF. The CDR3 region has the DNA TGCGCCAGCAGCCCCGCGGACGAGACCCAGTACTTC.

The gene calls are TRBV6-6 and TRBJ2-5; TRBD1 matches 7 bases. The V and J ends lost 3 bases and 1 base, in that order; junction bases with no gene match: 8. This CDR3 comprises 16 residues. The germline V gene has CDR1 MNHNY and CDR2 SVGAGI (reference sequence). Written as DNA, the CDR3 is TGTGCCAGCAGTTATCCTCCGGGACAGCGCCAAGAGACCCAGTACTTC. It translates to CASSYPPGQRQETQYF.

This clone was observed a single time. The V call is TRBV9, the J call TRBJ2-5; 7 bases align to TRBD1. Germline V CDR1 and CDR2: SGDLS, YYNGEE. This CDR3 comprises 15 residues. V lost 1 base and J lost 5; bases outside the gene matches: 8. Here the CDR3 reads CASSVSGQAGETQYF. CDR3 nucleotides: TGTGCCAGCAGCGTATCCGGACAGGCGGGCGAGACCCAGTACTTC.

V gene TRBV10-3 combines with J gene TRBJ2-3; 8 positions match TRBD1. This CDR3 contains 17 residues. Per germline, CDR1 ENHRY and CDR2 SYGVKD. V shed 0 bases and J 0 bases; nucleotides not matched to a gene: 5. This CDR3 reads CAISESGTGWSTDTQYF. CDR3 DNA: TGTGCCATCAGTGAGTCTGGGACAGGTTGGAGCACAGATACGCAGTATTTT.

The chain couples TRBV14 to TRBJ2-5, with a weak D call TRBD2 (5 bases). Germline loops: CDR1 SGHDN, CDR2 FVKESK. The CDR3 contains 15 residues. The V gene lost 1 base and the J gene lost 1 base, with 10 bases spanning the gap. The CDR3 DNA reads as TGTGCCAGCAGCCAAGGCCCCGGGGTCCAAGAGACCCAGTACTTC. It specifies CASSQGPGVQETQYF.

This clone was counted a single time. The sample contains more than one DNA sequence encoding this CDR3. The chain has TRBV2 and TRBJ1-4; perhaps TRBD1 as D (6 bases). Deletions cut 6 bases from V and 2 bases from J, with 13 bases between. This CDR3 has 15 residues. Germline lookup yields CDR1 SNHLY and CDR2 FYNNEI. The chain's CDR3 is CASSLTGSTNEKLFF. The CDR3 nucleotides are TGTGCCAGCAGCTTAACAGGGTCGACTAATGAAAAACTGTTTTTT.

This clone showed up just once. The rearrangement joins TRBV27 to TRBJ1-4; TRBD1 agrees at 12 bases. With V trimmed by 1 base and J by 3 bases, 6 bases remained unmatched. Per the germline V gene, CDR1 is MNHEY and CDR2 is SMNVEV (reference sequence). The length of the CDR3 is 18 residues. The CDR3 region is CASSLYGTGGAANEKLFF. For the CDR3, the DNA is TGTGCCAGCAGTTTATATGGGACAGGGGGCGCGGCTAATGAAAAACTGTTTTTT.

The chain couples TRBV7-2 to TRBJ2-1, with 7 bases identical to TRBD2. V lost 5 bases and J lost 8; bases outside the gene matches: 12. CDR3 length equals 15 residues. Germline lookup yields CDR1 SGHTA and CDR2 FQGNSA. The CDR3 here is CASSTRGVRRDEQFF. The DNA for the CDR3 is TGTGCCAGCAGCACCCGGGGGGTGCGGAGGGATGAGCAGTTCTTC.

This chain links TRBV7-2 with TRBJ2-1; D may be TRBD1 (5 bases). Per the germline V gene, CDR1 is SGHTA and CDR2 is FQGNSA. Trimming removed 1 base from V and 4 bases from J, with 8 bases in between. CDR3 length: 14 amino acids. CDR3 nucleotide sequence: TGTGCCAGCAGCTTAGTTGACAGATACAATGAGCAGTTCTTC. Residues: CASSLVDRYNEQFF.

The chain has TRBV4-3 and TRBJ2-6; 9 bases agree with TRBD1. CDR1 and CDR2 from the germline V gene are LGHNA and YSLEER. The CDR3 covers 17 residues. Trimming cost V 0 bases and J 2 bases; bases outside gene matches: 2. This chain's CDR3 is CASSQEHRGPGANVLTF. The CDR3 bases are TGCGCCAGCAGCCAAGAACACAGGGGGCCTGGGGCCAACGTCCTGACTTTC.

This chain links TRBV18 with TRBJ2-7; 8 bases are shared with TRBD2. Per germline, CDR1 KGHSH and CDR2 LQKENI. J was trimmed by 4 bases and V by 1 base; bases with no gene match: 9. The CDR3 contains 16 residues. CDR3 sequence (DNA): TGTGCCAGCTCACCACAGGGAGGCCTAGCGGGTTACGAGCAGTACTTC. Translated: CASSPQGGLAGYEQYF.

The chain recombines TRBV6-4 with TRBJ2-3, with TRBD2 matching over 8 bases. Trimming removed 8 bases from V and 2 bases from J; junction bases left unmatched: 9. The germline V gene encodes CDR1 MRHNA and CDR2 SNTAGT. The CDR3 has 15 residues. As DNA, the CDR3 is TGTGCCAGCGGGGGAACTAGCGGACCCACAGATACGCAGTATTTT. Translated, it gives CASGGTSGPTDTQYF.

The chain links TRBV28 to TRBJ2-7; D uncertain. The CDR3 runs 13 residues. V was clipped by 2 bases and J by 5 bases, with 10 bases between them. CDR1 is MDHEN and CDR2 is SYDVKM in the germline V gene. The CDR3: CASSLRLRNEQYF. The CDR3 DNA sequence: TGTGCCAGCAGTTTACGCCTCCGGAACGAGCAGTACTTC.